Reported below is one TCR beta chain. With 1 base clipped from V and 4 bases from J, the junction kept 5 bases outside the gene matches. CDR1 and CDR2 from the germline V gene are SGDLS and YYNGEE. CDR3 length: 15 residues. This record comes from a study of blood T cell repertoires in COVID-19. Libraries were prepared by immunoSEQ multiplex PCR; TCRdb keeps only in-frame clonotypes and omits some of them. The sample shows roughly 280,000 clones, 75% to 90% of them seen only once. Sequencing was carried out using peripheral blood. The TCR originated in a man aged 30-40 years with active or convalescent COVID-19. The gene calls are TRBV9 and TRBJ2-3, with TRBD1 matching over 8 bases. Here the CDR3 reads CASSVWQGAPDTQYF. The CDR3 DNA is TGTGCCAGCAGCGTATGGCAGGGGGCCCCAGATACGCAGTATTTT.